This TCR beta chain was profiled in a study of blood T cells in healthy people across ages. Findings and caveats of the study: Long-lived donors exceeded aged donors in naive CD4+ cells and diversity.

The second PCR ran roughly 6 to 11 cycles with a sample-barcoded 5' primer and J-beta primers. From each sample, at least 2.5 million paired-end reads containing CDR3 were obtained. TCRdb passed the 5' RACE reads through MiXCR, listing each CDR3 protein once. The repertoire consists of around 580,000 distinct CDR3 sequences, with around half occurring once and the leading ten covering 20% to 25%. This clonotype was seen a few times. Its antigen is not identified. The donors, aged about 6 to 95, were healthy Caucasians from Russia. Whenever a sample was processed, at least 7 million PBMCs were isolated. The TCR sequence derives from an elderly man in good health. What was sequenced was blood.

CDR3 nucleotides: TGTGCCAGCAGCCAGAGGACTACCGACCAAGAGACCCAGTACTTC. Translation gives CASSQRTTDQETQYF. The chain recombines TRBV3-1 with TRBJ2-5; TRBD2 is a possible D gene (6 bases). V shed 3 bases and J shed 0 bases, with 11 bases lying between them. Germline-derived CDR1 and CDR2 are LGHDT and YNNKEL (reference sequence). The CDR3 has 15 amino acids.